A selection of T cell receptor beta chains follows, all from one sample in a study of regulatory T cells in long-lasting Graves disease. TCRdb reprocessed the multiplex PCR reads with MiXCR, giving one entry per CDR3 protein. In the table there are some 450,000 distinct CDR3 sequences, about 16% of which are singletons. These sequences were also reported in another study, on T cells in Graves' hyperthyroidism and ophthalmopathy.

The specimen comprised peripheral blood mononuclear cells (PBMCs), sampled at new diagnosis, from a patient treated with antithyroid drugs. The receptors derive from a woman in her thirties with Graves disease. CDR3s include the opening cysteine and the closing phenylalanine or tryptophan. Fields, in order: CDR3 protein, CDR3 DNA, V gene, CDR3 length, clone size, D gene, J gene. D genes are given only for firm matches. Rows may omit the clone size; those that give it use once, few, many or a size class.

CDR3aa: CASSAYGQQPQHF
CDR3nt: TGTGCCAGCAGCGCGTACGGGCAACAGCCCCAGCATTTT
v_gene: TRBV7-6
len: 13
abundance: .
d_gene: .
j_gene: TRBJ1-5

CDR3aa: CASSLGHLYGYTF
CDR3nt: TGTGCCAGCAGTTTAGGACACCTCTATGGCTACACCTTC
v_gene: TRBV12-3/TRBV12-4
len: 13
abundance: .
d_gene: .
j_gene: TRBJ1-2

CDR3aa: CASSYRTSGTNEQFF
CDR3nt: TGTGCCAGCAGTTACCGGACTAGCGGGACTAATGAGCAGTTCTTC
v_gene: TRBV6-2/TRBV6-3
len: 15
abundance: few
d_gene: TRBD2
j_gene: TRBJ2-1

CDR3aa: CASSDRIPASYEQYF
CDR3nt: TGTGCCAGCAGTGATCGAATCCCAGCTTCGTACGAGCAGTACTTC
v_gene: TRBV6-1
len: 15
abundance: many
d_gene: .
j_gene: TRBJ2-7

CDR3aa: CASRQGPGELFF
CDR3nt: TGTGCCAGCAGACAGGGGCCCGGGGAGCTGTTTTTT
v_gene: TRBV7-9
len: 12
abundance: .
d_gene: TRBD1
j_gene: TRBJ2-2

CDR3aa: CASSLWTSGRNEQYF
CDR3nt: TGTGCCAGCAGTTTGTGGACTAGCGGGAGAAACGAGCAGTACTTC
v_gene: TRBV28
len: 15
abundance: many
d_gene: TRBD2
j_gene: TRBJ2-7

CDR3aa: CASSYGTGGPGELFF
CDR3nt: TGTGCCAGCAGTTACGGGACAGGGGGCCCCGGGGAGCTGTTTTTT
v_gene: TRBV28
len: 15
abundance: many
d_gene: TRBD1
j_gene: TRBJ2-2

CDR3aa: CASSQGTGANNEQFF
CDR3nt: TGTGCTAGCAGCCAAGGGACGGGAGCAAACAATGAGCAGTTCTTC
v_gene: TRBV7-7
len: 15
abundance: few
d_gene: .
j_gene: TRBJ2-1

CDR3aa: CSAPPTSGRVGISYNEQFF
CDR3nt: TGCAGTGCCCCTCCGACTAGCGGGAGGGTAGGTATCTCCTACAATGAGCAGTTCTTC
v_gene: TRBV20-1
len: 19
abundance: many
d_gene: TRBD2
j_gene: TRBJ2-1

CDR3aa: CASTSTGGYGYTF
CDR3nt: TGTGCCAGTACCTCCACAGGAGGCTATGGCTACACCTTC
v_gene: TRBV19
len: 13
abundance: .
d_gene: .
j_gene: TRBJ1-2

CDR3aa: CSARVVTGFSSHNEQFF
CDR3nt: TGCAGTGCTAGAGTTGTGACAGGGTTTTCCTCCCACAATGAGCAGTTCTTC
v_gene: TRBV20-1
len: 17
abundance: few
d_gene: TRBD1
j_gene: TRBJ2-1

CDR3aa: CASSTFRSNTGELFF
CDR3nt: TGTGCCAGTAGTACGTTCCGTTCGAACACCGGGGAGCTGTTTTTT
v_gene: TRBV19
len: 15
abundance: many
d_gene: .
j_gene: TRBJ2-2

CDR3aa: CASSLRGLAEKETQYF
CDR3nt: TGTGCCAGCTCACTCAGGGGACTAGCGGAGAAAGAGACCCAGTACTTC
v_gene: TRBV18
len: 16
abundance: many
d_gene: TRBD2
j_gene: TRBJ2-5